This T cell receptor (beta chain) was recorded in a study of T cells after yellow fever vaccination. Study-level findings and limits: The presence of abundant clonotypes contaminating from the bulk population was possible in FACS-sorted repertoires. Weaker overall, the secondary response nonetheless peaked faster (day 5 versus 15).

Many counts were recorded for this clonotype. Antigen specificity is unknown. The CDR3 covers 14 residues. V lost 5 bases to trimming and J lost 9 bases; unmatched junction nucleotides: 9. Germline loops: CDR1 SGHVS, CDR2 FQNEAQ. UMIs and a universal primer site were added when TCR cDNA was made by 5'RACE template switching. TCRdb re-analysed the 5' RACE reads in MiXCR, keeping a single row per CDR3 protein. This sample carries about 300,000 distinct CDR3 sequences, less than 9.5% of them seen once, and the ten largest clones take 3% to 4%. The specimen comprised CD4+ T cells sorted from PBMCs, sampled 5 days after the yellow fever booster vaccination. This clonotype was obtained from a man aged 18-30 years who received the YFV17D yellow fever vaccine. The chain combines TRBV7-8 with TRBJ2-5; TRBD1 aligns across 10 bases. CDR3 nucleotides: TGTGCCAGCAGCCCTGGGACAGGGGAAGTTCCCCAGTACTTC. Residues: CASSPGTGEVPQYF. The full variable domain, completed using reference TRBV7-8 and TRBJ2-5, is GAGVSQSPRYKVAKRGQDVALRCDPISGHVSLFWYQQALGQGPEFLTYFQNEAQLDKSGLPSDRFFAERPEGSVSTLKIQRTQQEDSAVYLCASSPGTGEVPQYFGPGTRLLVL.